This T cell receptor beta chain was identified in a study of OX40 agonist ivuxolimab in advanced cancers. A history of autoimmune disease or systemic immunosuppression excluded patients. Sequencing was performed with immunoSEQ multiplex PCR; in TCRdb, only in-frame clones are kept and a portion is missing. The profile shows under 85,000 clones, about 81% of them singletons. Per the germline V gene, CDR1 is SEHNR and CDR2 is FQNEAQ (reference sequence). CDR3 length: 17 amino acids. J was trimmed by 8 bases and V by 1 base; bases with no gene match: 15. Here the sequenced sample was CD4+ or CD8+ T cells sorted from blood, taken in a trial of the OX40 agonist ivuxolimab. The chain links TRBV7-9 to TRBJ1-2; 8 positions match TRBD1. The TCR comes from an adult with an advanced solid tumor such as melanoma, head and neck, liver or kidney cancer. The CDR3 is CASSLGQGAKVSYGYTF. The DNA of the CDR3 is TGTGCCAGCAGCTTAGGCCAGGGGGCGAAAGTGTCTTACGGCTACACCTTC.